Shown below are 5 T cell receptor beta chains from a single sample sequenced in a study of blood T cells in healthy people across ages. With a J-beta primer mix and a sample-barcoded 5' primer, a second PCR ran roughly 7 to 11 cycles. MiXCR, run by TCRdb on the 5' RACE reads, gives a single entry per CDR3 protein. The sample contains around 1,900,000 distinct CDR3 sequences, 39% of which appear only once. Sequenced: blood. The origin of the receptors is a human donor in good health.

The J gene is TRBJ2-7, the V gene TRBV20-1; D might be TRBD1 or TRBD2, each matching 5 bases. V lost 3 bases, J lost 1 base, and 16 bases lay in between. The CDR3 length is 15 residues. Germline V CDR1 and CDR2: DFQATT, SNEGSKA (reference sequence). CDR3 protein: CSASGFGAGSYEQYF. The CDR3 nucleotides read TGCAGTGCTAGTGGGTTTGGGGCGGGTTCCTACGAGCAGTACTTC.

V gene TRBV7-3 combines with J gene TRBJ1-1, with 9 bases aligning to TRBD1. Germline-derived CDR1 and CDR2 are SGHTA and FQGTGA. J lost 12 bases, V lost 4 bases, and 9 bases had no gene match. The CDR3 contains 13 residues. The CDR3 DNA reads TGTGCCAGCAGCTCCTCCCGGGACAGGGATCCTTTCTTT. The encoded protein is CASSSSRDRDPFF.

As concerns this clonotype: A read error may account for a junction end that differs from germline. The rearrangement uses TRBV6-2 or TRBV6-3 and TRBJ2-1; the D is unclear. CDR1 and CDR2 from the germline V gene are MNHEY and SVGEGT. There are 15 residues in the CDR3. In DNA, the CDR3 is TGTGCCAGCGGTTACCTACGTCCAGCCGAAAATGAGCAGTTCTTC. Amino acids: CASGYLRPAENEQFF.

This clonotype was counted only a few times. The chain recombines TRBV10-3 with TRBJ2-7; D ambiguous. The CDR3 spans 15 residues. Germline CDR1 reads ENHRY; CDR2 reads SYGVKD. V lost 4 bases and J lost 1, with 14 bases in between. The CDR3 loop is CAISGGDAQSYEQYF. The CDR3 region has the DNA TGTGCCATCAGTGGAGGTGACGCTCAGTCCTACGAGCAGTACTTC.

There are a few counts of this clonotype. The chain carries TRBV6-5 and TRBJ2-7; D unclear. Germline V gene lookup returns CDR1 MNHEY and CDR2 SVGAGI. The CDR3 sequence is 13 residues long. Trimming left V 8 bases short and J 2 bases short, with 13 bases between. CDR3: CASQHSETYEQYF. The CDR3 coding sequence is TGTGCCAGCCAACACAGCGAGACCTACGAGCAGTACTTC.